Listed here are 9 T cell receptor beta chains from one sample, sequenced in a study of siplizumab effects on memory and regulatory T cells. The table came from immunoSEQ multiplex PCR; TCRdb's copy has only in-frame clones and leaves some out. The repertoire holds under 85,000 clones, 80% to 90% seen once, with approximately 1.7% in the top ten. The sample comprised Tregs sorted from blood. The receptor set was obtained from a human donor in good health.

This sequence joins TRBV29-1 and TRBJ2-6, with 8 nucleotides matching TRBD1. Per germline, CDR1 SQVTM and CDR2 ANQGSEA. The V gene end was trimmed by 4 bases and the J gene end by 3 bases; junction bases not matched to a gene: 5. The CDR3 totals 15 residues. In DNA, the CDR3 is TGCAGCGTTGGGACAGGGTCTAGTGGGGCCAACGTCCTGACTTTC. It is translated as CSVGTGSSGANVLTF.

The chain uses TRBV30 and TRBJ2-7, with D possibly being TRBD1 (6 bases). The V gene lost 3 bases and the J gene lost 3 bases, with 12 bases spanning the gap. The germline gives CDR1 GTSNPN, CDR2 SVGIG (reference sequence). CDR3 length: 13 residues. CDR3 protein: CAWRQGRIYEQYF. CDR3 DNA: TGTGCCTGGAGACAGGGCAGGATCTACGAGCAGTACTTC. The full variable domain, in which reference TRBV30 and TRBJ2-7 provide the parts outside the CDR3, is SQTIHQWPATLVQPVGSPLSLECTVEGTSNPNLYWYRQAAGRGLQLLFYSVGIGQISSEVPQNLSASRPQDRQFILSSKKLLLSDSGFYLCAWRQGRIYEQYFGPGTRLTVT.

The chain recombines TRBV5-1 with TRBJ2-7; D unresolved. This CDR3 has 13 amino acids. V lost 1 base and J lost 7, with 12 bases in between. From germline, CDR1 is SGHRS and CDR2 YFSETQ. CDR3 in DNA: TGCGCCAGCAGCTTGTTGGGATCTCGGGAGCAGTACTTC. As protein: CASSLLGSREQYF. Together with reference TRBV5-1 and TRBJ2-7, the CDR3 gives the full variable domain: KAGVTQTPRYLIKTRGQQVTLSCSPISGHRSVSWYQQTPGQGLQFLFEYFSETQRNKGNFPGRFSGRQFSNSRSEMNVSTLELGDSALYLCASSLLGSREQYFGPGTRLTVT.

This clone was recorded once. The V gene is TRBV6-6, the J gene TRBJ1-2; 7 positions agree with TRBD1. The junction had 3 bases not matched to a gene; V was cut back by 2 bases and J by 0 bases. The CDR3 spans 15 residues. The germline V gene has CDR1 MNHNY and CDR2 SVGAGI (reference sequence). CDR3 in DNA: TGTGCCAGCAGTTACAAAGGACAGGCTAACTATGGCTACACCTTC. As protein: CASSYKGQANYGYTF.

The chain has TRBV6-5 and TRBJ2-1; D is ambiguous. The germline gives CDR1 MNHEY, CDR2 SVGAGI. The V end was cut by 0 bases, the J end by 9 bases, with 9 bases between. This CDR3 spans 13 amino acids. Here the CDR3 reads CASSYSRLSEQFF. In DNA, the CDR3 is TGTGCCAGCAGTTACTCGAGGCTAAGTGAGCAGTTCTTC.

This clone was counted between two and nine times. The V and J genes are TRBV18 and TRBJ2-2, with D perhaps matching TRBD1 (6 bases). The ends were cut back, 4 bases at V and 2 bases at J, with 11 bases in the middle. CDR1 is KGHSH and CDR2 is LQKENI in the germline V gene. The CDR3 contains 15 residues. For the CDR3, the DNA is TGTGCCAGCTCACAAAAGGACAGTAACACCGGGGAGCTGTTTTTT. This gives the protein CASSQKDSNTGELFF.

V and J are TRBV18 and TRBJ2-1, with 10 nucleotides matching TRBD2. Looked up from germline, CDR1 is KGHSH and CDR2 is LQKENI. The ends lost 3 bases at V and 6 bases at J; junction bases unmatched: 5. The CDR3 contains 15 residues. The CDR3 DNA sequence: TGTGCCAGCTCACCGGGGCTAGCGGGAGCCAATGAGCAGTTCTTC. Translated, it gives CASSPGLAGANEQFF.

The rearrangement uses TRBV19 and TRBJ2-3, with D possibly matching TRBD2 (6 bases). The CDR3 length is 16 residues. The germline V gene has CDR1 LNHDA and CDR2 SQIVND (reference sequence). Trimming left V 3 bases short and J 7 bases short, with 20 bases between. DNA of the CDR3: TGTGCCAGTAGTATTACCCTCTCCGGGAGAATACATACGCAGTATTTT. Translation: CASSITLSGRIHTQYF.

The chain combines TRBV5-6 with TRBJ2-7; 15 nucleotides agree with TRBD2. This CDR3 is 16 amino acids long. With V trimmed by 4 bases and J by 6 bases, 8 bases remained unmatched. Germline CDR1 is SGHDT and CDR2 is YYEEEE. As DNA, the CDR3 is TGTGCCAGCAGCCTCCGGACTAGCGGGAGGGGTTTCGAGCAGTACTTC. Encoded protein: CASSLRTSGRGFEQYF.